The T cell receptor (beta chain) described here comes from a study of T cells in Graves' hyperthyroidism and ophthalmopathy. The investigators amplified TCR beta CDR3 regions from RNA transcripts. HTBI primers were employed in a first-round RT-PCR of the TCR CDR3. TCRdb reanalysed the multiplex PCR reads using MiXCR and keeps one entry per CDR3 protein. The data contain a few hundred thousand distinct CDR3 sequences, around 20% of them singletons. The CDR3 is 17 residues long. CDR1 is SGHDT, CDR2 YYEEEE, per germline. V dropped 5 bases and J dropped 1 base, with 21 bases sitting between them. This clonotype was counted a few times.

The sequence was obtained from a man aged 18 to 29 with Graves' hyperthyroidism. V is TRBV5-6 and J is TRBJ1-1; D is unresolved. Sequenced material: blood. In DNA form, the CDR3 reads TGTGCCAGCAGTCCAAGCCCCCTTAGGGTGGAGAACACTGAAGCTTTCTTT. This sequence encodes CASSPSPLRVENTEAFF.